Presented here are 6 T cell receptor beta chains from one specimen sequenced in a study of shared clonotypes between healthy human individuals. Naive CD8 isolation took CD45RO-negative cells positively selected for CCR7 and excluded terminally differentiated effector memory CD45RA+ cells. Here immunoSEQ multiplex PCR was the method, and the copy in TCRdb shows in-frame clones only, minus some. The sample carries about 2.1 million clones, 90% to 95% recorded once. The sample comprised naive CD8+ T cells from PBMCs. Source of these receptors: a man between 18 and 35 years old in good health. Some clones in this sample may be carry-over from other donors' samples.

The chain recombines TRBV27 with TRBJ2-1, with 10 bases that match TRBD2. Germline trimming cut 6 bases from V and 1 base from J; bases unmatched to any gene: 6. The CDR3 runs to 16 residues. Germline V gives CDR1 MNHEY, CDR2 SMNVEV (reference sequence). The CDR3 reads CASSSSGRRSYNEQFF. CDR3 nucleotides: TGTGCCAGCAGCTCTAGCGGGAGAAGATCCTACAATGAGCAGTTCTTC.

Turning to this clone: The identical CDR3 is also encoded by other nucleotide sequences in the sample. This rearrangement joins TRBV5-1 to TRBJ1-1; 8 bases fit TRBD1. V lost 3 bases to trimming and J lost 1 base; unmatched junction nucleotides: 5. Germline V CDR1 and CDR2: SGHRS, YFSETQ. This CDR3 has 15 residues. The CDR3 bases are TGCGCCAGCAGCTGGACAGGGAGAGGGAACACTGAAGCTTTCTTT. It encodes CASSWTGRGNTEAFF.

This chain links TRBV13 with TRBJ1-2; D gene unclear. In germline, CDR1 is PRHDT, CDR2 FYEKMQ (reference sequence). This CDR3 is built from 14 residues. Deletions cut 0 bases from V and 5 bases from J, with 10 bases between. The CDR3 loop reads CASSLGDGLYGYTF. The CDR3 DNA reads as TGTGCCAGCAGCTTAGGGGACGGCTTGTATGGCTACACCTTC.

The chain carries TRBV19 and TRBJ2-7, with a possible D match to TRBD2 (6 bases). This CDR3 is 15 amino acids long. Trimming left V 6 bases short and J 1 base short, with 16 bases between. CDR1 LNHDA and CDR2 SQIVND come from the germline V gene (reference sequence). CDR3 DNA: TGTGCCAGTAGAGCAGATAGCGGAGCATCCTACGAGCAGTACTTC. Translated, it gives CASRADSGASYEQYF.

The chain combines TRBV10-2 with TRBJ2-7; D remains ambiguous. The length of the CDR3 is 14 residues. V lost 3 bases and J 0 bases, leaving 9 bases between the germline ends. Germline CDR1 and CDR2: WSHSY and SAAADI. CDR3 in DNA: TGCGCCAGCAGTGAATCGCCTCACTCCTACGAGCAGTACTTC. Translating it yields CASSESPHSYEQYF.

This clone appeared once. The chain recombines TRBV5-1 with TRBJ2-1, with 9 bases fitting TRBD2. V lost 5 bases, J lost 6 bases, and 9 bases stayed unmatched. CDR1 is SGHRS and CDR2 is YFSETQ in the germline V gene. The CDR3 has 15 amino acids. Written as DNA, the CDR3 is TGCGCCAGCAGATTTGATAGCGGGAGAGGCAATGAGCAGTTCTTC. Translating gives CASRFDSGRGNEQFF.